This is a list of T cell receptor beta chains from one sample in a study of T cell changes during pregnancy in multiple sclerosis. Using immunoSEQ multiplex PCR, the repertoire was profiled, and TCRdb retains in-frame clones only, with some absent. The sample has roughly 89,000 clones, 90% to 95% seen once. Here the sequenced sample was peripheral blood, taken in the third trimester of pregnancy. The source of these receptors is a female donor with multiple sclerosis, enrolled in a pregnancy study. CDR3s include the opening cysteine and the closing phenylalanine or tryptophan. A D gene is named only where the DNA matches it firmly. Not every row has a clone size; where given, it reads once, few, many or a size class.

d_call	clone_size	v_call	j_call	cdr3_nt	cdr3_aa
-	-	TRBV7-9	TRBJ2-7	TGTGCCAGCAGCTTAGCGTCGGGACAAACCTACGAGCAGTACTTC	CASSLASGQTYEQYF
-	once	TRBV28	TRBJ2-3	TGTGCCAGCAGTTTGGCCCGCCCGGGAGATACGCAGTATTTT	CASSLARPGDTQYF
TRBD1	-	TRBV2	TRBJ1-5	TGTGCCAGCCAATTGACAGGGGGCAGCCAGCCCCAGCATTTT	CASQLTGGSQPQHF
-	-	TRBV7-9	TRBJ2-7	TGTGCCAGCAGCTTAGTCACGGGTCCCTCCTACGAGCAGTACTTC	CASSLVTGPSYEQYF
-	few	TRBV27	TRBJ1-4	TGTGCCAGCAGGCCCCGAGGAGGGGTTGAAAAACTGTTTTTT	CASRPRGGVEKLFF
TRBD1	-	TRBV10-3	TRBJ2-7	TGTGCCATATCAGGGGGTATGGCCTACGAGCAGTACTTC	CAISGGMAYEQYF
TRBD1	once	TRBV19	TRBJ2-7	TGTGCCAGTAGTCCTCCGGGACAGGGCTCCGAGCAGTACTTC	CASSPPGQGSEQYF
TRBD1	-	TRBV28	TRBJ1-5	TGTGCCAGCAGAAGGACAGGGGAAAGGAATCAGCCCCAGCATTTT	CASRRTGERNQPQHF
-	-	TRBV5-1	TRBJ2-2	TGCGCCAGCAGCTTGCTGAAGGGACAGGGCAGCGGGAGGAACACCGGGGAGCTGTTTTTT	CASSLLKGQGSGRNTGELFF
TRBD1	once	TRBV6-1	TRBJ1-1	TGTGCCAGCACCCAGACAGGGTACACTGAAGCTTTCTTT	CASTQTGYTEAFF
-	once	TRBV9	TRBJ2-2	TGTGCCAGCAGTGTTACTCCGGACACCGGGGAGCTGTTTTTT	CASSVTPDTGELFF
-	-	TRBV6-6	TRBJ1-5	TGTGCCAGCAGTTTCGGGGGGCCCCAGCATTTT	CASSFGGPQHF
TRBD2	-	TRBV6-5	TRBJ2-1	TGTGCCAGCAGACTTCGGACTAGCGGGAGGGTTGAGCAGTTCTTC	CASRLRTSGRVEQFF
TRBD2	-	TRBV2	TRBJ2-5	TGTGCCAGCAGGGCAGGGCTAGCGGGAACAGTTGGTCGAGAGACCCAGTACTTC	CASRAGLAGTVGRETQYF
-	-	TRBV30	TRBJ1-5	TGTGCCGGGGGGGATAGCAATCAGCCCCAGCATTTT	CAGGDSNQPQHF
TRBD2	-	TRBV9	TRBJ2-1	TGTGCCAGCAGTTCCGGGACTAGCGGTTACAATGAGCAGTTCTTC	CASSSGTSGYNEQFF
-	-	TRBV5-1	TRBJ2-3	TGCGCCAGCAGCTTGGTAGGCGGAACTAGCACAGATACGCAGTATTTT	CASSLVGGTSTDTQYF
TRBD2	-	TRBV29-1	TRBJ2-2	TGCAGCGTCAGACTAGCGGGGGCCGGGGAGCTGTTTTTT	CSVRLAGAGELFF
-	-	TRBV27	TRBJ2-2	TGTGCCAGCAGTTTAAGGGATCCGGGGACTCAGGGCGACACCGGGGAGCTGTTTTTT	CASSLRDPGTQGDTGELFF
TRBD1	-	TRBV30	TRBJ2-2	TGTGCCTGGAGAAAACAGGGGGCGGACACCGGGGAGCTGTTTTTT	CAWRKQGADTGELFF